The T cell receptor (beta chain) described here comes from a study of blood T cell repertoires in COVID-19 (dated by TCRdb to 2020 to 2022). About the study as a whole: Samples from collaborators originated in the United States, Italy and Spain and spanned both the acute and convalescent phases of COVID-19. Subjects who had been exposed to COVID-19, were actively infected with it, or had recovered from it provided the deeply sampled blood TCRbeta repertoires that made up the dataset. The repertoires were made available in a free public database intended to serve as a resource for research on the immune response to SARS-CoV-2. The prospective study material was composed of cDNA or gDNA derived from T cells, B-cell-depleted T cells, or PBMCs. Where HLA class I and class II types were available, the types were taken from metadata supplied by the sample provider, not from assay-based typing. The samples were drawn from two sources: the first 160 participants of the ongoing ImmuneRACE study, and 1,254 subjects contributed by 6 global collaborators. Sample metadata almost always included a de-identified subject ID, COVID-19 status, age in years and sex.

Broader findings and caveats from the paper: How much clinical and demographic metadata was included differed by source and by participant, and the metadata was provided uncurated.

Enrolling through a virtual design, the prospective study's participants ranged in age from roughly 18 to 100 years and lived across roughly 23 United States geographic areas. To assign participants to cohorts, the prospective study relied on clinical history that participants themselves reported in a screening survey and a study questionnaire. For ImmuneRACE Cohort 3, a participant was defined as recovered based on two consecutive negative NP/OP PCR tests, clearance by a healthcare professional, or resolution of symptoms. In the prospective study, mobile phlebotomists collected whole blood, serum and a nasopharyngeal or oropharyngeal swab from each participant. Participants in the prospective study had the option to provide additional blood draws and questionnaires over an approximately 2-month period. Before DNA extraction, blood samples from the prospective study were shipped at room temperature or frozen.

This clone was counted once. What antigen it recognizes has not been identified. Base-call qualities are not available, and no considerably larger clone is one nucleotide away. TCRbeta CDR3 regions were amplified from genomic DNA using the immunoSEQ Assay, a bias-controlled multiplex PCR. On the study's bioinformatics: Nucleated cell counts per sample were estimated from amplification of reference gene primers within the assay. Sequence reads were collapsed and filtered to measure the absolute abundance of every unique TCRbeta CDR3 rearrangement. Productive Simpson clonality was computed per sample as the square root of Simpson's diversity index over productive rearrangements. TCRdb carries this immuneACCESS record with in-frame sequences only. Its versions omit some clonotypes, under half of them owing to an unresolved V gene in the studies checked, with the rest unexplained. For V, J and clone size, that table is used; D and trimming come from the DNA. Present in this sample are some 380,000 clones, around 87% of which were seen just once. The leading ten clones occupy 1.3% of the sample.

The TCR sequence derives from a man under 40 who had recovered from COVID-19. The sample taken for sequencing was PBMCs or T cells enriched from blood (not recorded which).

The CDR3 region reads CASSDDEARTQYF. The DNA sequence is given as TGCGCCAGCAGTGATGACGAGGCCAGGACCCAGTACTTC. Recombination connected TRBV10-2 to TRBJ2-5; the D gene remains uncertain. CDR1 and CDR2, per the germline V gene, are WSHSY and SAAADI. Trimming at the junction amounts to 3 bases on V and 7 bases on J, and the germline ends lie 12 bases apart. Its CDR3 holds 13 amino acids, cysteine through phenylalanine. Solely the CDR3 DNA is kept, with 39 bases framed from the first base.